The clone carrying this T cell receptor (beta chain) has a count of ten or more. The antigen remains undetermined. This specimen belongs to a study of post-analysis software for immune sequencing data. In the study overall: Disease courses included relapsing-remitting, secondary progressive and progressive-relapsing multiple sclerosis.

Study results and caveats: Five or six TRBV segments (TRBV5-6, TRBV5-1 and TRBV20-1 among them) occurred more frequently in patients than in controls. Significantly decreased normalized Chao1 diversity was recorded for multiple sclerosis patients relative to controls.

Germline V CDR1 and CDR2: MGHDK, SYGVNS. The length of the CDR3 is 14 residues. V was shortened by 5 bases and J by 7 bases, with 15 bases between the two germline ends. Unique molecular identifiers were built into the TCR beta cDNA libraries. From about 1 to 10 million T cells, roughly 0.5 million cDNA molecules were obtained. One entry per CDR3 protein, called by TCRdb with MiXCR from the PCR reads. The profile shows 180,000 or so distinct CDR3 sequences, 25% to 35% of them singletons. This receptor was obtained from a girl aged 2 to 17 with multiple sclerosis. Sequencing was carried out using blood. This chain links TRBV25-1 with TRBJ2-4; D unclear. DNA of the CDR3: TGTGCCAGCAGTCCGGCACCGCCTTGGAACATTCAGTACTTC. Translating gives CASSPAPPWNIQYF.